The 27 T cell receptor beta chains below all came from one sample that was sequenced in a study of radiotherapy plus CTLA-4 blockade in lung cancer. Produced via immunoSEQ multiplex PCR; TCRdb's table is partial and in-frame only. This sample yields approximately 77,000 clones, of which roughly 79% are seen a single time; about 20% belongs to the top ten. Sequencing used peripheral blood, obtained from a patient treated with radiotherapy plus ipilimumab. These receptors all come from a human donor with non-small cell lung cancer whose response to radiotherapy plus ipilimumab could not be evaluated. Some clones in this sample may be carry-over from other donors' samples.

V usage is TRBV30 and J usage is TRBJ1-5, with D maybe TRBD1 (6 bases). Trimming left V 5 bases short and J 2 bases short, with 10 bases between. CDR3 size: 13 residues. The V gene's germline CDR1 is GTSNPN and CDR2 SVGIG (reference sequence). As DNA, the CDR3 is TGTGCCTGGGGGGGCGCGGGCAATCAGCCCCAGCATTTT. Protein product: CAWGGAGNQPQHF.

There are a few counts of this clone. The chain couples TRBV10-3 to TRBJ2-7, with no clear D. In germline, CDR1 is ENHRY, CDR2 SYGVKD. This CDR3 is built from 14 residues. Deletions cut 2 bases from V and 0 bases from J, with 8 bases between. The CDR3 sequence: CAISEEPSSYEQYF. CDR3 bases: TGTGCCATCAGTGAGGAACCGAGCTCCTACGAGCAGTACTTC.

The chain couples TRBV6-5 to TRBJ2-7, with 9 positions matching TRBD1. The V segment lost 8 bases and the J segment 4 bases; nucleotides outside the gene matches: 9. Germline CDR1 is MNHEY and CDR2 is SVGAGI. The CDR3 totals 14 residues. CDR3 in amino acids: CASAWGQGAYEQYF. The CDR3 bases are TGTGCCAGCGCATGGGGACAGGGAGCTTACGAGCAGTACTTC.

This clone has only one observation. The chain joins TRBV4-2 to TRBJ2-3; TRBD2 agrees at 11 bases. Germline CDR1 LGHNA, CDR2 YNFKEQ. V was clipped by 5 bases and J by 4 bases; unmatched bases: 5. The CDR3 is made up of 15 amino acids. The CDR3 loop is CASSTGTSGPDTQYF. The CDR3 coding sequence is TGTGCCAGCAGCACCGGGACTAGCGGCCCAGATACGCAGTATTTT.

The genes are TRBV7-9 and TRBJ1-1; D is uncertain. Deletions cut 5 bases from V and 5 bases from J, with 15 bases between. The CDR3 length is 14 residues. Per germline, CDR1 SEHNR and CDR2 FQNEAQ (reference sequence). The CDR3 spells CASSAGIDWTEAFF. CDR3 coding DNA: TGTGCCAGCAGCGCCGGGATTGATTGGACTGAAGCTTTCTTT.

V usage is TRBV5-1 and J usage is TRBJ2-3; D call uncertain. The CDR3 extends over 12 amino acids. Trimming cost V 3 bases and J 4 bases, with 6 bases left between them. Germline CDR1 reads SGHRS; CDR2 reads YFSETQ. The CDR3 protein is CASSSDSDTQYF. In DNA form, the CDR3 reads TGCGCCAGCAGCTCCGACTCAGATACGCAGTATTTT.

The CDR3 is CASSQEGPEIEQYF. The CDR3 DNA reads TGCGCCAGCAGCCAAGAGGGGCCGGAGATCGAGCAGTACTTC. The V and J genes are TRBV4-1 and TRBJ2-7, with D perhaps matching TRBD1 (5 bases). Trimming removed 0 bases from V and 6 bases from J, with 12 bases in between. The CDR3 is made up of 14 amino acids. Germline assignment: CDR1 MGHRA and CDR2 YSYEKL.

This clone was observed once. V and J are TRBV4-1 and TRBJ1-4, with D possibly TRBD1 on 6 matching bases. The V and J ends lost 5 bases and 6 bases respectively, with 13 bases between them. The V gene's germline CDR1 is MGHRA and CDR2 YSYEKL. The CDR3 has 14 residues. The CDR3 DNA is TGCGCCAGCAGCGACAACAGGGCGGATGAAAAACTGTTTTTT. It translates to CASSDNRADEKLFF.

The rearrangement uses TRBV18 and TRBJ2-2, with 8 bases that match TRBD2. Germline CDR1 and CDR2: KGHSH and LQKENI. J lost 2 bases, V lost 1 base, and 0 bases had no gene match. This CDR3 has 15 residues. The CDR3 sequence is CASSPRTSNTGELFF. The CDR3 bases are TGTGCCAGCTCACCACGGACTAGCAACACCGGGGAGCTGTTTTTT.

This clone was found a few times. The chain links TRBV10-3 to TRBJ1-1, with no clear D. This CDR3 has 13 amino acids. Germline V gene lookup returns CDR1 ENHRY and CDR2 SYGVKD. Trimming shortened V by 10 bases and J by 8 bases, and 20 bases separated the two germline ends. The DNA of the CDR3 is TGTGCCAGCAGCCTGCAAGAGCCCGCCGAAGCTTTCTTT. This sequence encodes CASSLQEPAEAFF.

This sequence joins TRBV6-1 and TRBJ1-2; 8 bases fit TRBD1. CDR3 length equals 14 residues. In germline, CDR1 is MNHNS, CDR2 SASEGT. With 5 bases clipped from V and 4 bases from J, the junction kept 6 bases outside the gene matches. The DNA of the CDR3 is TGTGCCAGCAGTCCCACAGGGGGTGCCTATGGCTACACCTTC. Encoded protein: CASSPTGGAYGYTF.

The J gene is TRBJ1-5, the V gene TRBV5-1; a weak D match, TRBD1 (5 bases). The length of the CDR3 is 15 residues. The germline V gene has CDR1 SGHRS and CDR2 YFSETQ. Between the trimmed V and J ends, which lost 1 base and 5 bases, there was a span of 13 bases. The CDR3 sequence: CASSLRGGIDQPQHF. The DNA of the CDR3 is TGCGCCAGCAGCTTGCGTGGGGGGATAGATCAGCCCCAGCATTTT.

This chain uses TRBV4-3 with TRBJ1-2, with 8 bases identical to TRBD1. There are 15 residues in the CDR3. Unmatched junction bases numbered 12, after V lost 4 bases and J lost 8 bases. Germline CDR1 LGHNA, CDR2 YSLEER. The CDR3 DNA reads TGCGCCAGCAGCCGAGACAGGGGCTCCTTCTGGGGCTACACCTTC. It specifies CASSRDRGSFWGYTF.

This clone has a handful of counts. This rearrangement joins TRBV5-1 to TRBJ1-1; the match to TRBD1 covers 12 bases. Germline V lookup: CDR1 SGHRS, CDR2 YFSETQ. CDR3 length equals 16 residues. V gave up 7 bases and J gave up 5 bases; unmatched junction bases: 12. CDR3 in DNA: TGCGCCAGCCAATGGGGGACAGGGGGCGAAGGGACTGAAGCTTTCTTT. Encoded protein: CASQWGTGGEGTEAFF. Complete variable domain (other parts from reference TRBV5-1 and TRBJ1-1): KAGVTQTPRYLIKTRGQQVTLSCSPISGHRSVSWYQQTPGQGLQFLFEYFSETQRNKGNFPGRFSGRQFSNSRSEMNVSTLELGDSALYLCASQWGTGGEGTEAFFGQGTRLTVV.

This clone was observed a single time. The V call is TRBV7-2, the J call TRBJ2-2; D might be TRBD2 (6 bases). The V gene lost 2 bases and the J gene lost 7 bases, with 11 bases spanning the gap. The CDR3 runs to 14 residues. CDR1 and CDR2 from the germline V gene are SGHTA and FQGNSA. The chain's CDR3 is CASSLLRGSGELFF. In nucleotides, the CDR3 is TGTGCCAGCAGCTTATTACGGGGGAGCGGGGAGCTGTTTTTT.

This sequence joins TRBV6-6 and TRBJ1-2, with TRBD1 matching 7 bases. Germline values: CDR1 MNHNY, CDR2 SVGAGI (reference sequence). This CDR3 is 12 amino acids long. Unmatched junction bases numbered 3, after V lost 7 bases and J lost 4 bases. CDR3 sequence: CASTQGVYGYTF. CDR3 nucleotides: TGTGCCAGCACCCAGGGGGTCTATGGCTACACCTTC.

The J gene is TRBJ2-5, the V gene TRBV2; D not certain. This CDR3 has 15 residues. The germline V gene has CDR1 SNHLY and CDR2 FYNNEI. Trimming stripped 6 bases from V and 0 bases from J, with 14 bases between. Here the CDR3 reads CASSPENLYQETQYF. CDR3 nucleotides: TGTGCCAGCAGCCCCGAGAACCTGTACCAAGAGACCCAGTACTTC.

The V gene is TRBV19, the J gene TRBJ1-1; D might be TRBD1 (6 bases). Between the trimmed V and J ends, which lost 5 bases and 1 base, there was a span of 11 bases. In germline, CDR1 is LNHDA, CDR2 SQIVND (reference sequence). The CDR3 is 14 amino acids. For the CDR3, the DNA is TGTGCCAGTAGTGACAACAGGGCGAACACTGAAGCTTTCTTT. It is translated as CASSDNRANTEAFF.

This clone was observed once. Here the CDR3 reads CASSRQGGNTEAFF. CDR3 coding DNA: TGTGCCAGCAGTCGACAGGGTGGGAACACTGAAGCTTTCTTT. The chain links TRBV6-5 to TRBJ1-1, with 7 bases aligning to TRBD1. The germline CDR1 and CDR2 sequences are MNHEY and SVGAGI. This CDR3 has 14 residues. Unmatched junction bases numbered 4, after V lost 5 bases and J lost 1 base.

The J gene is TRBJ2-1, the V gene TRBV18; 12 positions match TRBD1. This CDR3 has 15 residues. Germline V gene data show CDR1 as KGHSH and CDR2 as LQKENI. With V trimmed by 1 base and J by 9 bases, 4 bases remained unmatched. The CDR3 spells CASSPQGQGASEQFF. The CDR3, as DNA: TGTGCCAGCTCACCACAGGGACAGGGGGCCAGTGAGCAGTTCTTC.

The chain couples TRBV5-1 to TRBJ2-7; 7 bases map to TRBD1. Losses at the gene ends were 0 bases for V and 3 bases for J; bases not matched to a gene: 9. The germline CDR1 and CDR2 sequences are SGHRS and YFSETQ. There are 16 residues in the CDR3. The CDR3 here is CASSLDTGTASYEQYF. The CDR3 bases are TGCGCCAGCAGCTTGGATACCGGGACAGCAAGCTACGAGCAGTACTTC.

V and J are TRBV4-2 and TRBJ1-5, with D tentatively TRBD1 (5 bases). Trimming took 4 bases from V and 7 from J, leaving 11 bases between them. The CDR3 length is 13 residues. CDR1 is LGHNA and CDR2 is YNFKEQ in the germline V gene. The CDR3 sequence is CASSPGGEQPQHF. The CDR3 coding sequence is TGTGCCAGCAGCCCGGGAGGGGAGCAGCCCCAGCATTTT.

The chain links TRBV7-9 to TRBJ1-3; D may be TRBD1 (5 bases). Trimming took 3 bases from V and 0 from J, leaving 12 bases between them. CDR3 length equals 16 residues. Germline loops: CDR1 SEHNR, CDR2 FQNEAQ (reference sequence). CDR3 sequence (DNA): TGTGCCAGCAGCTTGGGGCAAGGGCTCTCTGGAAACACCATATATTTT. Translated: CASSLGQGLSGNTIYF.

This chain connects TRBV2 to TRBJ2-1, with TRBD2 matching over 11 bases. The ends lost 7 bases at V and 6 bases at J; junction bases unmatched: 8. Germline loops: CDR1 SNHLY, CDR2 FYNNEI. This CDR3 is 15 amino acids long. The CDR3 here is CASINSGGVVNEQFF. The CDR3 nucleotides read TGTGCCAGCATTAATAGCGGGGGGGTCGTCAATGAGCAGTTCTTC.

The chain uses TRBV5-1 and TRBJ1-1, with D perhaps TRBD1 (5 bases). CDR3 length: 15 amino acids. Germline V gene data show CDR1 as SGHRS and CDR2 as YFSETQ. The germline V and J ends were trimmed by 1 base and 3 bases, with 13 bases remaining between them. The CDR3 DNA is TGCGCCAGCAGCTTGTGGGGCCATGGGGACACTGAAGCTTTCTTT. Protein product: CASSLWGHGDTEAFF.

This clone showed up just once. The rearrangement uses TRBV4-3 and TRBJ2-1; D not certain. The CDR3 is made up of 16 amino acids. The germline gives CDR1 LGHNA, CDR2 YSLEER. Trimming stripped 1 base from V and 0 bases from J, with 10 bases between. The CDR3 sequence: CASSQAQTPSYNEQFF. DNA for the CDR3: TGCGCCAGCAGCCAAGCCCAAACACCCTCCTACAATGAGCAGTTCTTC.

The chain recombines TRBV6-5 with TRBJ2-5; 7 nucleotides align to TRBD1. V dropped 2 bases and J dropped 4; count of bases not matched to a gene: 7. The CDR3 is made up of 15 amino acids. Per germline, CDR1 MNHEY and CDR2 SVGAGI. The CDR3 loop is CASSYNHRGPETQYF. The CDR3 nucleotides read TGTGCCAGCAGTTACAACCATAGGGGGCCAGAGACCCAGTACTTC.